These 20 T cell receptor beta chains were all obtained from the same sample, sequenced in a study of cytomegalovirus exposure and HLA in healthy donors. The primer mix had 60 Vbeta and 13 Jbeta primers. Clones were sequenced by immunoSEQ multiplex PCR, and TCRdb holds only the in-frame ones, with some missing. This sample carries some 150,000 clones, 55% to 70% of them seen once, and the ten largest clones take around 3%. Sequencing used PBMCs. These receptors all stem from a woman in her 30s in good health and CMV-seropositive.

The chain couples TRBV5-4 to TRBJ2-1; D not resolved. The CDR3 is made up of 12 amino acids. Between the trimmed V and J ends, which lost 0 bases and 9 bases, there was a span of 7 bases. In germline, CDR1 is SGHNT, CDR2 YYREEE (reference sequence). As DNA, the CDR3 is TGTGCCAGCAGCTTGGGCAGTTTTGAGCAGTTCTTC. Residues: CASSLGSFEQFF.

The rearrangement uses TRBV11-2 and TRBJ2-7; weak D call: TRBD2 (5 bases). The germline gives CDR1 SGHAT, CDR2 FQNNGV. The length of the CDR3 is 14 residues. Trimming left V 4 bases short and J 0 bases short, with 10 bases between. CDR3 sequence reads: CASSSRESSYEQYF. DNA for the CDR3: TGTGCCAGCAGCTCGAGGGAGAGCTCCTACGAGCAGTACTTC.

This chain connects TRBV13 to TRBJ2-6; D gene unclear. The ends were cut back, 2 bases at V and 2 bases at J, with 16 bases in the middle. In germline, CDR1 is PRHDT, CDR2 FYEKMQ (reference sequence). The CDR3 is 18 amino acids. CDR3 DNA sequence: TGTGCCAGCAGCTTATTGGCCTGGGCCCAAACTGGGGCCAACGTCCTGACTTTC. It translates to CASSLLAWAQTGANVLTF.

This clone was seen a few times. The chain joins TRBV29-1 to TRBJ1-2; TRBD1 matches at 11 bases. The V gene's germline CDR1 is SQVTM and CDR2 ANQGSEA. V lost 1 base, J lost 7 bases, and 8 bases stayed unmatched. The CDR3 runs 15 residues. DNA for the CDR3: TGCAGCGTTGAAGTCCCAGGACAGGGGGCGCGTGGCTACACCTTC. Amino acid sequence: CSVEVPGQGARGYTF.

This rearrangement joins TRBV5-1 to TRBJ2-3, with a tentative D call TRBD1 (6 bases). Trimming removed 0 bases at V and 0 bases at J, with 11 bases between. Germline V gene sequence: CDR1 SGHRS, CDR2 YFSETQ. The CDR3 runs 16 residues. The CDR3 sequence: CASSLVQGPSTDTQYF. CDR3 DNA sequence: TGCGCCAGCAGCTTGGTACAGGGACCTAGCACAGATACGCAGTATTTT.

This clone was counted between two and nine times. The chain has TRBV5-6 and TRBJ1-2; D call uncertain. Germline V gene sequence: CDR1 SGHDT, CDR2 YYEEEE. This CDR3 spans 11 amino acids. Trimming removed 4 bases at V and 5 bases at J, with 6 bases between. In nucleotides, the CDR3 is TGTGCCAGCAGCCGAGAGTATGGCTACACCTTC. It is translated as CASSREYGYTF.

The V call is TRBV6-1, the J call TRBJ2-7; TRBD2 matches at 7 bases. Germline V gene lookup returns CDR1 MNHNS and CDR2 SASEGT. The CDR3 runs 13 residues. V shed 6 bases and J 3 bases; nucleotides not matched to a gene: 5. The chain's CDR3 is CASRLAGDYEQYF. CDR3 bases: TGTGCCAGCAGATTGGCGGGAGACTACGAGCAGTACTTC.

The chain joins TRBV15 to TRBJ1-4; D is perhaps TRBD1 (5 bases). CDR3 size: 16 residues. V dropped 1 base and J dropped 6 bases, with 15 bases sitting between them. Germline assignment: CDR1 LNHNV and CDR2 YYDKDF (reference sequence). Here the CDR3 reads CATSRGAGFGYEKLFF. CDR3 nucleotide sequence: TGTGCCACCAGCAGAGGCGCAGGGTTCGGTTATGAAAAACTGTTTTTT.

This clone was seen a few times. The CDR3, as DNA: TGTGCCAGCAGCCGGGACAGGGCGGGGGAGCTGTTTTTT. It is translated as CASSRDRAGELFF. V and J are TRBV4-2 and TRBJ2-2; the match to TRBD1 covers 9 bases. The ends lost 4 bases at V and 8 bases at J; junction bases unmatched: 2. The length of the CDR3 is 13 residues. Germline loops: CDR1 LGHNA, CDR2 YNFKEQ.

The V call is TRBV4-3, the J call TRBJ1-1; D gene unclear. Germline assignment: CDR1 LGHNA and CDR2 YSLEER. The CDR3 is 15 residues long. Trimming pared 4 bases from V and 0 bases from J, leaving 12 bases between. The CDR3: CASSPTAGVNTEAFF. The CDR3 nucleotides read TGCGCCAGCAGCCCGACCGCCGGGGTGAACACTGAAGCTTTCTTT.

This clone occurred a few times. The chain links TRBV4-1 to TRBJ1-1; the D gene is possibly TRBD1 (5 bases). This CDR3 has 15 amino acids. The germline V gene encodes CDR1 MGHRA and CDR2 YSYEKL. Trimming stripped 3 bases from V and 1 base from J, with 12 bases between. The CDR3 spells CASSHRGLKNTEAFF. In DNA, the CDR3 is TGCGCCAGCAGCCACCGGGGACTGAAGAACACTGAAGCTTTCTTT.

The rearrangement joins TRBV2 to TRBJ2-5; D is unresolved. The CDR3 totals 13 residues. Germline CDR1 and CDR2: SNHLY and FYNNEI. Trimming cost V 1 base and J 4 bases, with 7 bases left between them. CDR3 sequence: CASSEGQRETQYF. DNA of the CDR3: TGTGCCAGCAGTGAAGGCCAGCGAGAGACCCAGTACTTC.

The CDR3 DNA reads as TGTGCCAGCAGTTTAGGGAGCGGGGGGGATGAGACCCAGTACTTC. Its translation is CASSLGSGGDETQYF. The V gene is TRBV28, the J gene TRBJ2-5; TRBD2 agrees at 10 bases. After removal of 2 bases from V and 5 bases from J, the junction contained 5 bases not matched to a gene. The CDR3 spans 15 residues. The germline V gene encodes CDR1 MDHEN and CDR2 SYDVKM.

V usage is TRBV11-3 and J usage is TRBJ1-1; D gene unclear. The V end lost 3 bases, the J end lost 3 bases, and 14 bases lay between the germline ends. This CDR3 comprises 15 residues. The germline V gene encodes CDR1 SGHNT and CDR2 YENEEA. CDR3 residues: CASSFRIPPDTEAFF. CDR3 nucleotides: TGTGCCAGCAGCTTCCGCATTCCCCCGGACACTGAAGCTTTCTTT.

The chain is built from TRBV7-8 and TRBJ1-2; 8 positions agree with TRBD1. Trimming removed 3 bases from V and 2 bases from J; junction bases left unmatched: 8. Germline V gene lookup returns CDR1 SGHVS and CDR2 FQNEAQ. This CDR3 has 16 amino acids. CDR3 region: CASSLVAYRGNYGYTF. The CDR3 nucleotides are TGTGCCAGCAGCTTGGTCGCTTACAGGGGGAACTATGGCTACACCTTC. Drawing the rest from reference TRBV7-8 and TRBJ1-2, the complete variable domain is GAGVSQSPRYKVAKRGQDVALRCDPISGHVSLFWYQQALGQGPEFLTYFQNEAQLDKSGLPSDRFFAERPEGSVSTLKIQRTQQEDSAVYLCASSLVAYRGNYGYTFGSGTRLTVV.

For the CDR3, the DNA is TGCGCCAGCAGCTCAGATTGGGGCGGGAACACTGAAGCTTTCTTT. Translation gives CASSSDWGGNTEAFF. The chain couples TRBV5-1 to TRBJ1-1; the D gene is possibly TRBD1 (5 bases). Germline V gene data show CDR1 as SGHRS and CDR2 as YFSETQ. The CDR3 extends over 15 amino acids. Between the trimmed V and J ends, which lost 3 bases and 1 base, there was a span of 13 bases.

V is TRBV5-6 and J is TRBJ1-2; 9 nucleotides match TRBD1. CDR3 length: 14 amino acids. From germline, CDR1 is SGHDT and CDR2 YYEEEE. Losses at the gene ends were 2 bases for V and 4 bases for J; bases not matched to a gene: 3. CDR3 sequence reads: CASSFGTGTYGYTF. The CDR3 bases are TGTGCCAGCAGCTTCGGGACAGGGACCTATGGCTACACCTTC.

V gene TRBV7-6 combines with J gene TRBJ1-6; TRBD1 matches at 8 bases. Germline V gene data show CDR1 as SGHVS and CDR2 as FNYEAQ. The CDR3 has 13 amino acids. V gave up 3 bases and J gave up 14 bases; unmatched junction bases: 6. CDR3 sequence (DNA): TGTGCCAGCAGCTTCGGGGGGACAGGTACCCTCCACTTT. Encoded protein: CASSFGGTGTLHF.

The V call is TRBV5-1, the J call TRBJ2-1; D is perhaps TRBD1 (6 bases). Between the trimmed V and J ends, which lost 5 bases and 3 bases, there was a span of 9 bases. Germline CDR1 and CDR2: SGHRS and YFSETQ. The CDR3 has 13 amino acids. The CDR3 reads CASRQGFYNEQFF. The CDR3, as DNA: TGCGCCAGCAGACAGGGTTTCTACAATGAGCAGTTCTTC. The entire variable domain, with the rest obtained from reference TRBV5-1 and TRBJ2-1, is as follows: KAGVTQTPRYLIKTRGQQVTLSCSPISGHRSVSWYQQTPGQGLQFLFEYFSETQRNKGNFPGRFSGRQFSNSRSEMNVSTLELGDSALYLCASRQGFYNEQFFGPGTRLTVL.

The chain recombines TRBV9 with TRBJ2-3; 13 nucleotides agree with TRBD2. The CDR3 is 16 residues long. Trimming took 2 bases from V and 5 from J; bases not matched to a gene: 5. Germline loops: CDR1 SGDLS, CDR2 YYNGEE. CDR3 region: CASSVTGLAGLDTQYF. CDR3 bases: TGTGCCAGCAGCGTCACGGGACTAGCGGGGTTAGATACGCAGTATTTT. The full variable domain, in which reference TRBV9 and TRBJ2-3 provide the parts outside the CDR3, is DSGVTQTPKHLITATGQRVTLRCSPRSGDLSVYWYQQSLDQGLQFLIQYYNGEERAKGNILERFSAQQFPDLHSELNLSSLELGDSALYFCASSVTGLAGLDTQYFGPGTRLTVL.